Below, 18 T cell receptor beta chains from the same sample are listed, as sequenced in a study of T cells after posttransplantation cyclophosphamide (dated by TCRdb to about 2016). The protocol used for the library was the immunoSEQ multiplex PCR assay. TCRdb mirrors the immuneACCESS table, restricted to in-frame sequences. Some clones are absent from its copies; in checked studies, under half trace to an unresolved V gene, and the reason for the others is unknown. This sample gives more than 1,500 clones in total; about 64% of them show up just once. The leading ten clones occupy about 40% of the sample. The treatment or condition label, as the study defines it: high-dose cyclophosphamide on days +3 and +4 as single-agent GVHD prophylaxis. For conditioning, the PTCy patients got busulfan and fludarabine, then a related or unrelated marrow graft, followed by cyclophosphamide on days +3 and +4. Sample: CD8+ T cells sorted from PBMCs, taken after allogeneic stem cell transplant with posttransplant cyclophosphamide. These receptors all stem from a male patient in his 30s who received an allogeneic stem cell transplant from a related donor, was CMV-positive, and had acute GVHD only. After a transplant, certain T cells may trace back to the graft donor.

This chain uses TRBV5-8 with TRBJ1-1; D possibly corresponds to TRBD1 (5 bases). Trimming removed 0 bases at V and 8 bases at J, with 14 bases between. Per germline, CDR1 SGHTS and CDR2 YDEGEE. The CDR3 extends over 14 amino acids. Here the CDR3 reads CASSLGTYGGEAFF. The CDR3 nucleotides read TGTGCCAGCAGCTTGGGGACATATGGGGGGGAAGCTTTCTTT. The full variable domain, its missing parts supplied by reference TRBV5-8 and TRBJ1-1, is EAGVTQSPTHLIKTRGQQATLRCSPISGHTSVYWYQQALGLGLQFLLWYDEGEERNRGNFPPRFSGRQFPNYSSELNVNALELEDSALYLCASSLGTYGGEAFFGQGTRLTVV.

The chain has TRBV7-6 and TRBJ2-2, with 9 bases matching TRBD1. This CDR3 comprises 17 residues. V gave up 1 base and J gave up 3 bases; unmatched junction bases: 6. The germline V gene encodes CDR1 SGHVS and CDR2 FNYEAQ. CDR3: CASSLEIQGADTGELFF. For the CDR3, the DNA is TGTGCCAGCAGCTTAGAAATACAGGGGGCAGACACCGGGGAGCTGTTTTTT.

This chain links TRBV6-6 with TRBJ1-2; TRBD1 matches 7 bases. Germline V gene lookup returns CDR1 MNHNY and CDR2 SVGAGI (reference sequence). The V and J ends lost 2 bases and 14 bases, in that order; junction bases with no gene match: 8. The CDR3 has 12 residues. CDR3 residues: CASSYLGRGKTF. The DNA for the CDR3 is TGTGCCAGCAGTTACCTCGGCAGGGGGAAGACCTTC.

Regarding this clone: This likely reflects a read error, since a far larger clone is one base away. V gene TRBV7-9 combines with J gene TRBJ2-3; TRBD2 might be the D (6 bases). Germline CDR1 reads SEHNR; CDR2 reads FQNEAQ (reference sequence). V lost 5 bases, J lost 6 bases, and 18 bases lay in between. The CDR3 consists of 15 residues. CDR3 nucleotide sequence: TGTGCCAGCAGCCCACCGACGGGGGAGATGGATACGCAGTATTTT. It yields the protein CASSPPTGEMDTQYF.

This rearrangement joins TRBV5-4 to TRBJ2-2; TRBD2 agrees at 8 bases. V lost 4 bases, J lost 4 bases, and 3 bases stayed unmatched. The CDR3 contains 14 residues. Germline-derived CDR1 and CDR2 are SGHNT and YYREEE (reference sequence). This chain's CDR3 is CASSPGGPTGELFF. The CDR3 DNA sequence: TGTGCCAGCAGCCCGGGGGGGCCCACCGGGGAGCTGTTTTTT.

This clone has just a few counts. This chain's CDR3 is CASSTGLRGEAFF. DNA of the CDR3: TGCGCCAGCAGCACAGGGTTACGCGGTGAAGCTTTCTTT. The chain carries TRBV10-1 and TRBJ1-1, with D perhaps matching TRBD1 (6 bases). Trimming shortened V by 6 bases and J by 7 bases, and 15 bases separated the two germline ends. The CDR3 length is 13 residues. From germline, CDR1 is WNHNN and CDR2 SYGVQD (reference sequence).

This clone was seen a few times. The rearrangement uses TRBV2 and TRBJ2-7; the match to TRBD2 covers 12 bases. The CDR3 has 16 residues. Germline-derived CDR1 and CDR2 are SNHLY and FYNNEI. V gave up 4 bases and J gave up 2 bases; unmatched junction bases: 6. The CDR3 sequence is CASSGELAGGPYEQYF. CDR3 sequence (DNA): TGTGCCAGCAGTGGTGAACTAGCGGGGGGCCCCTACGAGCAGTACTTC.

DNA for the CDR3: TGTGCCAGCAGTACAGGGGGTCAGCCCCAGCATTTT. This sequence encodes CASSTGGQPQHF. The chain uses TRBV16 and TRBJ1-5; 8 bases align to TRBD1. Germline V gene sequence: CDR1 KGHSY, CDR2 FQNENV. The CDR3 sequence is 12 residues long. Trimming removed 6 bases from V and 6 bases from J; junction bases left unmatched: 1.

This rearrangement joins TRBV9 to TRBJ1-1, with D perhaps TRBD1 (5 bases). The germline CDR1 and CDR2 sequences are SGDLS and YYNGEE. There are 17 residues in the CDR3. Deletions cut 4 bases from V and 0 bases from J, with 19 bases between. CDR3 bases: TGTGCCAGCAGCCCTCAGGGTCTTGACAGCATGAACACTGAAGCTTTCTTT. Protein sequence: CASSPQGLDSMNTEAFF.

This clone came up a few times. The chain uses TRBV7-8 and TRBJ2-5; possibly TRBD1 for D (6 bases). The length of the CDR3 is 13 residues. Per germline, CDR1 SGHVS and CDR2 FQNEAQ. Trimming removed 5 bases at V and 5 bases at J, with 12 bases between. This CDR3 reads CASSPRGRETQYF. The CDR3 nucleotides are TGTGCCAGCAGCCCCAGGGGTCGGGAGACCCAGTACTTC.

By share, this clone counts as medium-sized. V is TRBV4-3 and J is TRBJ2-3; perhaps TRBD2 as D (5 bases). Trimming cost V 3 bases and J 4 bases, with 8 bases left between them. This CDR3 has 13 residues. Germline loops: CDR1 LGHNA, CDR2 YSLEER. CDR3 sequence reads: CASSHLGADTQYF. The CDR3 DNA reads TGCGCCAGCAGCCATTTGGGAGCAGATACGCAGTATTTT.

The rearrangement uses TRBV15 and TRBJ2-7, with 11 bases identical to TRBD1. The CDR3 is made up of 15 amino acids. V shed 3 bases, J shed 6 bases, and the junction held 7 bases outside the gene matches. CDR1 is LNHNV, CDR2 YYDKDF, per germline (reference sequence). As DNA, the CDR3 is TGTGCCACCAGCAGGGACAGGGGGCCGTTGGCCGAGCAGTACTTC. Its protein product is CATSRDRGPLAEQYF.

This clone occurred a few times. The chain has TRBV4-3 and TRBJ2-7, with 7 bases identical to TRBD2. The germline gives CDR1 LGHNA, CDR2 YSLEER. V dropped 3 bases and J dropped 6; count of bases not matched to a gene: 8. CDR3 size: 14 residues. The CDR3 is CASSQLDGTTEQYF. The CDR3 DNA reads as TGCGCCAGCAGCCAGTTGGACGGGACTACCGAGCAGTACTTC.

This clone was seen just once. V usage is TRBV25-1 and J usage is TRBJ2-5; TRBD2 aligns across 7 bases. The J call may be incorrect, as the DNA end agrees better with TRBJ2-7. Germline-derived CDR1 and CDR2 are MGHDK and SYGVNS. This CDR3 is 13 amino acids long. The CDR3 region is CASTAREGYEQYF. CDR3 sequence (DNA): TGTGCCAGCACGGCCAGGGAGGGTTACGAGCAGTACTTC.

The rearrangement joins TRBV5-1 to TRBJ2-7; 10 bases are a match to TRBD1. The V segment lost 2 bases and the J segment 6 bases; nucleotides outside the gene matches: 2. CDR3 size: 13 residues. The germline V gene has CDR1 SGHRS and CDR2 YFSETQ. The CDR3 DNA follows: TGCGCCAGCAGCTTCGGGACAGGGGTCGAGCAGTACTTC. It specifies CASSFGTGVEQYF.

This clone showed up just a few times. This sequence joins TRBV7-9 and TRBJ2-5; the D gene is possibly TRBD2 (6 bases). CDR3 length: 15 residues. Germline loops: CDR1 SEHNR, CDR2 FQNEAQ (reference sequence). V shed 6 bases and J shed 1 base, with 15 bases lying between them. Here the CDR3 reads CASRPPGGSQETQYF. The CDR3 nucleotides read TGTGCCAGCAGACCACCTGGGGGGTCCCAAGAGACCCAGTACTTC.

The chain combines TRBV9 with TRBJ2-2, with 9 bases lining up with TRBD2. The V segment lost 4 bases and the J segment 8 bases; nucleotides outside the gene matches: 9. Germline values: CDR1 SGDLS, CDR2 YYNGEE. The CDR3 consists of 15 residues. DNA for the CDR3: TGTGCCAGCAGCCCCATGGGCGGGGGGGAAGGGGAGCTGTTTTTT. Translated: CASSPMGGGEGELFF.

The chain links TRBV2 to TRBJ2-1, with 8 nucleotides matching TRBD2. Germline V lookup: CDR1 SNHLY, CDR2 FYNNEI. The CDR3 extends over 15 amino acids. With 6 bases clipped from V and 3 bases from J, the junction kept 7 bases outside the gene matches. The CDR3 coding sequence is TGTGCCAGCAGCCCAGCGGGGGCCTACTACAATGAGCAGTTCTTC. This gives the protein CASSPAGAYYNEQFF.